This T cell receptor beta chain was recovered during a study of cytomegalovirus exposure and HLA in healthy donors. In this sample, this clone turned up a few times. Trimming shortened V by 2 bases and J by 4 bases, and 14 bases separated the two germline ends. Germline lookup yields CDR1 LNHDA and CDR2 SQIVND (reference sequence). The CDR3 consists of 15 residues. Primers: 60 Vbeta forward and 13 Jbeta reverse. The assay was immunoSEQ multiplex PCR, and TCRdb's table has in-frame clones only and misses some. The table lists about 130,000 clones, under 80% of them singletons. The rearrangement links TRBV19 to TRBJ1-2; TRBD1 is a possible D gene (5 bases). The sequence was obtained from a man between 18 and 29 years old in good health and CMV-seropositive. The sample comprised PBMCs. The CDR3 protein is CASSIRDSGGYGYTF. The CDR3 DNA is TGTGCCAGTAGTATAAGGGACTCCGGCGGCTATGGCTACACCTTC.